Detailed here is one T cell receptor beta chain. Its specificity is unknown. The data stem from a study of human thymus T cells. Study outcomes and limitations: Thymic and blood repertoires appeared to carry a bias in their V and J gene usage.

The V and J ends lost 6 bases and 1 base respectively, with 10 bases between them. Germline CDR1 is MDHEN and CDR2 is SYDVKM. This CDR3 is built from 14 residues. Infants served as donors; they were healthy and Finnish and were having corrective surgery for congenital heart defects. The protocol was immunoSEQ multiplex PCR, while the TCRdb copy is restricted to in-frame clones and leaves out a portion. The data contain over 35,000 clones, around 94% of them seen just once; the ten biggest clones take up over 0.1%. Specimen: blood. The TCR was taken from a boy under two years old with a congenital heart defect but otherwise immunologically healthy. The J gene is TRBJ2-4, the V gene TRBV28; D is unclear. Here the CDR3 DNA reads TGTGCCAGCAGCCCAACCCGGGCCAAAAACATTCAGTACTTC. This codes for CASSPTRAKNIQYF.